In this sample, the clone carrying this T cell receptor beta chain turned up once. The germline V and J ends were trimmed by 6 bases and 8 bases, with 11 bases remaining between them. This CDR3 comprises 12 residues. The V gene's germline CDR1 is LNHDA and CDR2 SQIVND (reference sequence). This specimen belongs to a study of shared clonotypes between healthy human individuals. Healthy and HIV-negative, the adult donors had no recent acute infections or vaccinations. A deep-level run was used for the assay. Method: immunoSEQ multiplex PCR; TCRdb's copy keeps in-frame clones and lacks some. In the table there are about 490,000 clones, around 73% of which are singletons.

J is TRBJ1-5 and V is TRBV19; no clear D gene. The sequence came from a woman in her thirties or forties in good health. Some clones in this sample may be carry-over from other donors' samples. Sequencing was done on a sample of PBMCs. This CDR3 reads CASSPLGEPQHF. The DNA of the CDR3 is TGTGCCAGTAGCCCTCTCGGGGAGCCCCAGCATTTT.